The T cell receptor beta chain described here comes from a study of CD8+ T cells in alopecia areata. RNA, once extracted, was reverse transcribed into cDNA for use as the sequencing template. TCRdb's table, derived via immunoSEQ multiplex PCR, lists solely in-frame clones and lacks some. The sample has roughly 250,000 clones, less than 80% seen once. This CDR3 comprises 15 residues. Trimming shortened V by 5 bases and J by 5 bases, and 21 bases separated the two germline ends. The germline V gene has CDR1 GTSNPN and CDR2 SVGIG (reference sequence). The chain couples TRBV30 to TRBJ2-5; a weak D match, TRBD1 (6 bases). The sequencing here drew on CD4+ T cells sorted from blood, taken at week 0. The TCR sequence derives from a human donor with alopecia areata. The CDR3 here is CAWGSGQSPGETQYF. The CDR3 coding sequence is TGTGCCTGGGGAAGCGGACAGTCCCCCGGGGAGACCCAGTACTTC.